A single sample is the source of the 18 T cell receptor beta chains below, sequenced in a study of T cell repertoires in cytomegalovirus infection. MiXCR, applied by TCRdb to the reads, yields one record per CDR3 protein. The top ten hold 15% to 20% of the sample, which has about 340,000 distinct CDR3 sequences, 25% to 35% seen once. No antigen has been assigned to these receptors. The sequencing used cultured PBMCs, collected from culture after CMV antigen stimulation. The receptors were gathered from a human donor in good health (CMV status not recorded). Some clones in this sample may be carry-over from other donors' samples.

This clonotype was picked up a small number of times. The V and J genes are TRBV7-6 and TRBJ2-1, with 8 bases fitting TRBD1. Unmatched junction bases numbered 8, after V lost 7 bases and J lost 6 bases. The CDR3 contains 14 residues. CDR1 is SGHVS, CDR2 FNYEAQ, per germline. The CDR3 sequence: CASNPGGWGNEQFF. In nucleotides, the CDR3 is TGTGCCAGCAACCCAGGGGGCTGGGGCAATGAGCAGTTCTTC.

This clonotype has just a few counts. CDR3 sequence reads: CASMASASSYNEQFF. The CDR3 DNA sequence: TGTGCCAGCATGGCTAGCGCGAGCTCCTACAATGAGCAGTTCTTC. The chain couples TRBV7-9 to TRBJ2-1, with D perhaps TRBD2 (6 bases). V was clipped by 7 bases and J by 0 bases, with 13 bases between them. The CDR3 runs 15 residues. The germline V gene encodes CDR1 SEHNR and CDR2 FQNEAQ (reference sequence). Full variable domain (missing parts from reference TRBV7-9 and TRBJ2-1): DTGVSQNPRHKITKRGQNVTFRCDPISEHNRLYWYRQTLGQGPEFLTYFQNEAQLEKSRLLSDRFSAERPKGSFSTLEIQRTEQGDSAMYLCASMASASSYNEQFFGPGTRLTVL.

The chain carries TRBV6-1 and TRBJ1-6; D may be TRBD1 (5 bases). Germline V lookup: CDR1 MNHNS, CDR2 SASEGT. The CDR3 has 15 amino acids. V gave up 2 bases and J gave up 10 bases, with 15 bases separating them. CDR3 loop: CASSELGQGRSPLHF. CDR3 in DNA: TGTGCCAGCAGTGAATTGGGTCAGGGAAGGTCACCCCTCCACTTT.

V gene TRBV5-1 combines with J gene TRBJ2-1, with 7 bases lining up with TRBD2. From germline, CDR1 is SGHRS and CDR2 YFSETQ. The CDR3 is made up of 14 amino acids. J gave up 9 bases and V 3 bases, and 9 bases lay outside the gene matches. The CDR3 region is CASSWGGSASEQFF. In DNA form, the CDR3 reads TGCGCCAGCAGCTGGGGGGGTTCAGCTTCTGAGCAGTTCTTC.

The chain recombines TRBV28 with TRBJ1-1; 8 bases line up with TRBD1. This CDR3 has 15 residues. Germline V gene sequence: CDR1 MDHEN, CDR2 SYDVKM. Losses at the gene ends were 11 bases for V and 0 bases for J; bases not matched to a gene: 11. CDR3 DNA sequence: TGTGCCGACAGACAGGGGACAAGGTTGAACACTGAAGCTTTCTTT. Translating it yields CADRQGTRLNTEAFF.

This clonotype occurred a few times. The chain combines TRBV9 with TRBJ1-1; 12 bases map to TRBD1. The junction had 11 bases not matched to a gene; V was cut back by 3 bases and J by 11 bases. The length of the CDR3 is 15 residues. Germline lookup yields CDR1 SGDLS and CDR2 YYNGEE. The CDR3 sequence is CASSAALGTGGDAFF. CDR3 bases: TGTGCCAGCAGCGCCGCCCTAGGGACAGGGGGCGATGCTTTCTTT.

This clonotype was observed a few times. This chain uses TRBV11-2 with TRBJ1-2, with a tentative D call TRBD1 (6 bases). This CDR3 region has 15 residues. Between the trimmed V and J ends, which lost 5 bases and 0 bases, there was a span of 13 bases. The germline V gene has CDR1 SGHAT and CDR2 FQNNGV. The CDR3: CASSEGPGANYGYTF. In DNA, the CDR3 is TGTGCCAGCAGCGAGGGGCCAGGGGCTAACTATGGCTACACCTTC.

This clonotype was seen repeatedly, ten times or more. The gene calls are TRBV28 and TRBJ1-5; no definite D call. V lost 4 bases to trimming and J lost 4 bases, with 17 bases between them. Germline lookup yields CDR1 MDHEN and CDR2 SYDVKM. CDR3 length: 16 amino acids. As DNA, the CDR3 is TGTGCCAGCAGTTCACGGAGGGCAGTGATTAATCAGCCCCAGCATTTT. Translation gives CASSSRRAVINQPQHF.

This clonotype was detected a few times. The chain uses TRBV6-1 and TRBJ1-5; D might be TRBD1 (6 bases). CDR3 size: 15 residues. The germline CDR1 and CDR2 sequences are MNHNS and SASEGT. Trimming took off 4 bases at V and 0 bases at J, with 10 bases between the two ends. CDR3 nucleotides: TGTGCCAGCAGTGTGGACAGCCTTAGCAATCAGCCCCAGCATTTT. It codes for CASSVDSLSNQPQHF.

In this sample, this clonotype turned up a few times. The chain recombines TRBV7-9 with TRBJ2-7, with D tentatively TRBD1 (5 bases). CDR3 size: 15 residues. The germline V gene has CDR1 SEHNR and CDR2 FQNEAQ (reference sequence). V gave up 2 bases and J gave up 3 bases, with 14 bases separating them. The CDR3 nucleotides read TGTGCCAGCAGCTTAAGTGGTGACAGAGACTACGAGCAGTACTTC. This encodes CASSLSGDRDYEQYF.

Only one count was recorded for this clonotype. The CDR3 spells CSVPAGGLNTDTQYF. CDR3 sequence (DNA): TGCAGTGTCCCCGCGGGGGGGCTGAACACAGATACGCAGTATTTT. V is TRBV20-1 and J is TRBJ2-3; TRBD2 aligns across 9 bases. The CDR3 has 15 amino acids. Trimming cost V 7 bases and J 2 bases; bases outside gene matches: 10. Germline CDR1 reads DFQATT; CDR2 reads SNEGSKA (reference sequence).

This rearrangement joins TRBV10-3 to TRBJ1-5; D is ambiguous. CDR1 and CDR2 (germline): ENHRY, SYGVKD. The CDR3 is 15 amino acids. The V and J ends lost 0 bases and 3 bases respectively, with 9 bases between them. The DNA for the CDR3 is TGTGCCATCAGTGAGTCGATGGTTCCCAATCAGCCCCAGCATTTT. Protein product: CAISESMVPNQPQHF.

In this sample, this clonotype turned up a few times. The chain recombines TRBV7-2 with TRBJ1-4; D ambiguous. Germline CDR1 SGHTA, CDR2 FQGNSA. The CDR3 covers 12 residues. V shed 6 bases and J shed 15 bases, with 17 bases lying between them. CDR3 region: CASSPDSGLVFF. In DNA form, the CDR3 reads TGTGCCAGCAGTCCCGACTCAGGACTGGTGTTTTTT.

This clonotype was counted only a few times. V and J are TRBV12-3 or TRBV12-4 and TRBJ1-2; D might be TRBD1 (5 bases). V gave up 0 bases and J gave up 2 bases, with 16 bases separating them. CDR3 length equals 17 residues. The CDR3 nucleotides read TGTGCCAGCAGTTTAGCGGCCTGGGACGCTATAAACTATGGCTACACCTTC. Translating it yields CASSLAAWDAINYGYTF.

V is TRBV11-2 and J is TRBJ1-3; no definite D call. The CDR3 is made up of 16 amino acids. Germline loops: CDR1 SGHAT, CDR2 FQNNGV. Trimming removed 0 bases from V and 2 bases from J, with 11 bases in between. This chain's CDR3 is CASSLDLEGTGNTIYF. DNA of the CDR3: TGTGCCAGCAGCTTAGATCTAGAAGGGACTGGAAACACCATATATTTT.

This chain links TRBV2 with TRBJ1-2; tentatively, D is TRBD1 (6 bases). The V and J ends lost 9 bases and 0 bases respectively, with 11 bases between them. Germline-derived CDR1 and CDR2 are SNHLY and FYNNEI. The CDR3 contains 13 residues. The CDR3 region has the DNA TGTGCCAGGGGGGACACTACTAACTATGGCTACACCTTC. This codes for CARGDTTNYGYTF.

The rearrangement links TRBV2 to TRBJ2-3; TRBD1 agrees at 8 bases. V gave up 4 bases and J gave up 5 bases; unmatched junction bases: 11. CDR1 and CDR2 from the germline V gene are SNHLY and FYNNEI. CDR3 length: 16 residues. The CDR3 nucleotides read TGTGCCAGCAGTGTAGGGTGGGACAGGTGGGAAGATACGCAGTATTTT. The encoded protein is CASSVGWDRWEDTQYF.

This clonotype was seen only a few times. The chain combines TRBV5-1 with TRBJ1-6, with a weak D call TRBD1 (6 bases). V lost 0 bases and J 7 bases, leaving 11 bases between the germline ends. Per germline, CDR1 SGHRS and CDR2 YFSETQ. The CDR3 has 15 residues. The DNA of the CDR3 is TGCGCCAGCAGCTTGGGAGGGGGAGAGAATTCACCCCTCCACTTT. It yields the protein CASSLGGGENSPLHF.